This T cell receptor beta chain came from a study of technical replicates of blood from a handful of donors. This CDR3 contains 14 residues. Germline V lookup: CDR1 LGHNT, CDR2 FRNRAP. Germline trimming cut 9 bases from V and 5 bases from J; bases unmatched to any gene: 8. Produced via immunoSEQ multiplex PCR; TCRdb's table is partial and in-frame only. Among under 35,000 clones, around nine tenths were seen once, and the ten largest hold 4.1%. Sequenced material: PBMCs. The TCR was taken from a human donor in good health. Some clones in this sample may be carry-over from other donors' samples. V gene TRBV12-5 combines with J gene TRBJ2-1, with 9 nucleotides matching TRBD2. CDR3 protein: CARPRLAEHNEQFF. Here the CDR3 DNA reads TGTGCTAGACCTCGACTAGCGGAGCACAATGAGCAGTTCTTC.